The 27 T cell receptor beta chains given below trace back to one sample, sequenced in a study of persistence of HIV-infected CD4 T cells (dated by TCRdb to the early 2020s). Per the publication, the treatment or condition label means: suppressive antiretroviral therapy. A pool of overlapping HIV-1 Gag 15-mer peptides, at 1 ug per peptide per mL, was used to stimulate the cells. Sorting of responding CD4+ T cells was based on upregulation of both CD40 ligand and CD69. These receptors are not linked to any known antigen. The immunoSEQ hsTCRB assay version 4 in survey mode was used to sequence TCRbeta repertoires from genomic DNA. Here the immuneACCESS table is served through TCRdb, limited to in-frame sequences with V and J called. Missing clones are a known gap in these copies; in checked studies unresolved V genes cover under half, and the rest lacks a known reason. The sample table shows about 30,000 clones, and approximately 66% are seen once. Approximately 1.4% of the sample comes from the top ten.

The material was CD4+ T cells sorted from PBMCs after roughly 18-hour stimulation, obtained from a patient who received antiretroviral therapy. This sample's cell subset or site label indicates: CD40L+CD69+ CD4 T cells responding to HIV-1 Gag peptides. All receptors derive from an adult man with HIV who was CMV-seropositive.

The CDR3 region has the DNA TGTGCCAGTATTAAGGACCCGAACACTGAAGCTTTCTTT. It codes for CASIKDPNTEAFF. The V call is TRBV19, the J call TRBJ1-1, with no clear D. Per germline, CDR1 LNHDA and CDR2 SQIVND (reference sequence). The ends were cut back, 7 bases at V and 1 base at J, with 10 bases in the middle. This CDR3 is 13 amino acids long. The whole variable domain, remainder taken from reference TRBV19 and TRBJ1-1, is DGGITQSPKYLFRKEGQNVTLSCEQNLNHDAMYWYRQDPGQGLRLIYYSQIVNDFQKGDIAEGYSVSREKKESFPLTVTSAQKNPTAFYLCASIKDPNTEAFFGQGTRLTVV.

The V gene is TRBV5-6, the J gene TRBJ1-2, with TRBD1 matching over 7 bases. CDR1 is SGHDT and CDR2 is YYEEEE in the germline V gene. This CDR3 is built from 14 residues. Trimming took 4 bases from V and 10 from J; bases not matched to a gene: 13. CDR3 coding DNA: TGTGCCAGCAGCCCTCAACTTCGACAGGGCTTCTACACCTTC. Translation gives CASSPQLRQGFYTF.

The chain links TRBV5-1 to TRBJ1-1, with a tentative D call TRBD1 (6 bases). The germline V gene has CDR1 SGHRS and CDR2 YFSETQ. There are 14 residues in the CDR3. Trimming shortened V by 2 bases and J by 1 base, and 9 bases separated the two germline ends. The CDR3: CASSLQGTNTEAFF. The CDR3 DNA follows: TGCGCCAGCAGCTTACAGGGAACGAACACTGAAGCTTTCTTT.

The J gene is TRBJ2-1, the V gene TRBV5-4; D is undetermined. This CDR3 spans 15 amino acids. CDR1 SGHNT and CDR2 YYREEE come from the germline V gene (reference sequence). The V gene lost 3 bases and the J gene lost 14 bases, with 24 bases spanning the gap. The CDR3 is CASSSRKTLGNWEFF. The CDR3 bases are TGTGCCAGCAGCTCCCGGAAGACCCTGGGAAATTGGGAGTTCTTC.

This sequence joins TRBV2 and TRBJ1-1; weak D call: TRBD1 (5 bases). The V gene lost 3 bases and the J gene lost 4 bases, with 12 bases spanning the gap. This CDR3 is built from 14 residues. Germline lookup yields CDR1 SNHLY and CDR2 FYNNEI. Here the CDR3 reads CASSEQERGTEAFF. In DNA form, the CDR3 reads TGTGCCAGCAGTGAGCAGGAAAGGGGCACTGAAGCTTTCTTT.

This chain links TRBV28 with TRBJ1-3, with no clear D. This CDR3 spans 13 amino acids. CDR1 and CDR2 (germline): MDHEN, SYDVKM. V was trimmed by 7 bases and J by 0 bases, leaving 7 bases between them. CDR3 nucleotides: TGTGCCAGCACCCGAACCTCTGGAAACACCATATATTTT. This encodes CASTRTSGNTIYF.

This clone was observed a single time. The J gene is TRBJ2-7, the V gene TRBV27, with TRBD1 as a possible D gene (5 bases). This CDR3 comprises 15 residues. The V and J ends lost 0 bases and 3 bases respectively, with 12 bases between them. Germline V CDR1 and CDR2: MNHEY, SMNVEV (reference sequence). CDR3 nucleotides: TGTGCCAGCAGTTTATCCCGGACACAAAGCTACGAGCAGTACTTC. This translates into CASSLSRTQSYEQYF.

This chain joins TRBV5-1 and TRBJ2-3, with 7 positions matching TRBD2. This CDR3 contains 14 residues. V gave up 3 bases and J gave up 6 bases; unmatched junction bases: 7. The germline gives CDR1 SGHRS, CDR2 YFSETQ. CDR3 DNA sequence: TGCGCCAGCAGCTCGGGGCGGGGAGGGGATACGCAGTATTTT. Translation: CASSSGRGGDTQYF.

The J gene is TRBJ1-3, the V gene TRBV19; D is ambiguous. This CDR3 has 15 amino acids. Trimming pared 4 bases from V and 4 bases from J, leaving 14 bases between. The germline V gene encodes CDR1 LNHDA and CDR2 SQIVND (reference sequence). CDR3: CASSTDKTGGNTIYF. The CDR3, as DNA: TGTGCCAGTAGTACCGATAAAACCGGGGGAAACACCATATATTTT.

This chain connects TRBV7-3 to TRBJ2-3, with a tentative D call TRBD1 (5 bases). With 5 bases removed from V and 3 bases from J, the gap between germline ends came to 6 bases. The CDR3 contains 12 residues. The germline V gene encodes CDR1 SGHTA and CDR2 FQGTGA. The CDR3 DNA follows: TGTGCCAGCAGCCAGGGAACAGATACGCAGTATTTT. Protein: CASSQGTDTQYF.

In regard to this clone: Relative to the germline gene, one junction end is altered; a read error may explain this. Other nucleotide sequences in the sample specify the same CDR3. The chain combines TRBV3-1 (or the pseudogene TRBV3-2) with TRBJ1-1; D is unclear. The CDR3 extends over 14 amino acids. CDR1 LGHDT and CDR2 YNNKEL come from the germline V gene (reference sequence). CDR3 nucleotides: TGTGCCAGCAGCCAAGTGGAGGGTAACACCGAAGCTTTCTTT. Amino acid sequence: CASSQVEGNTEAFF.

The rearrangement links TRBV4-1 to TRBJ2-3; 9 bases fit TRBD1. The CDR3 covers 16 residues. The germline gives CDR1 MGHRA, CDR2 YSYEKL. The trim removed 4 bases at V and 2 bases at J, leaving 7 bases unmatched. In DNA, the CDR3 is TGCGCCAGCAGCCCAGCGGGACAGGGATACACAGATACGCAGTATTTT. Translated: CASSPAGQGYTDTQYF.

This clone came up once. At the DNA level, this CDR3 is encoded by other sequences in the same sample as well. The rearrangement uses TRBV19 and TRBJ2-3; D uncertain. The V end lost 3 bases, the J end lost 4 bases, and 8 bases lay between the germline ends. The CDR3 has 13 amino acids. Germline V gene data show CDR1 as LNHDA and CDR2 as SQIVND (reference sequence). Here the CDR3 DNA reads TGTGCCAGTAGTATCGGTTTGGCAGATACGCAGTATTTT. This codes for CASSIGLADTQYF.

This clone has just a few counts. DNA for the CDR3: TGTGCCAGCAGTTCCTTTCGAGGGGGAAACGAGCAGTACTTC. It specifies CASSSFRGGNEQYF. V usage is TRBV27 and J usage is TRBJ2-7; D may be TRBD1 (6 bases). V was shortened by 4 bases and J by 5 bases, with 15 bases between the two germline ends. Germline assignment: CDR1 MNHEY and CDR2 SMNVEV (reference sequence). CDR3 size: 14 residues.

The gene calls are TRBV2 and TRBJ2-3; TRBD1 or TRBD2 may be the D gene (5 bases each). V lost 5 bases to trimming and J lost 2 bases, with 14 bases between them. The CDR3 extends over 15 amino acids. In germline, CDR1 is SNHLY, CDR2 FYNNEI. CDR3 nucleotides: TGTGCCAGCAGTCCCCAAGGGGAGACCACAGATACGCAGTATTTT. This sequence encodes CASSPQGETTDTQYF.

The chain has TRBV3-1 (or the pseudogene TRBV3-2) and TRBJ1-2; no reliable D call. CDR3 length equals 17 residues. The germline gives CDR1 LGHDT, CDR2 YNNKEL (reference sequence). V lost 0 bases and J lost 2, with 16 bases in between. The CDR3 here is CASSQERPGRLNYGYTF. In DNA form, the CDR3 reads TGTGCCAGCAGCCAAGAAAGGCCCGGGAGGTTAAACTATGGCTACACCTTC.

The chain links TRBV25-1 to TRBJ1-1, with unresolved D. This CDR3 has 13 residues. Between the trimmed V and J ends, which lost 5 bases and 0 bases, there was a span of 7 bases. Germline-derived CDR1 and CDR2 are MGHDK and SYGVNS. The CDR3 loop reads CASSTKLNTEAFF. The CDR3 nucleotides read TGTGCCAGCAGTACCAAATTGAACACTGAAGCTTTCTTT.

This chain joins TRBV7-8 and TRBJ2-7; D possibly corresponds to TRBD2 (7 bases). V lost 5 bases, J lost 3 bases, and 14 bases lay in between. Germline V gene lookup returns CDR1 SGHVS and CDR2 FQNEAQ. The CDR3 extends over 14 amino acids. In nucleotides, the CDR3 is TGTGCCAGCAGCCTGGGGGCGGGGGTCTACGAGCAGTACTTC. This translates into CASSLGAGVYEQYF. Combining the CDR3 with reference TRBV7-8 and TRBJ2-7 gives the whole variable domain GAGVSQSPRYKVAKRGQDVALRCDPISGHVSLFWYQQALGQGPEFLTYFQNEAQLDKSGLPSDRFFAERPEGSVSTLKIQRTQQEDSAVYLCASSLGAGVYEQYFGPGTRLTVT.

The table lists this clone with a few counts. The rearrangement joins TRBV11-2 to TRBJ2-5; 11 bases agree with TRBD1. Germline CDR1 SGHAT, CDR2 FQNNGV. J gave up 3 bases and V 3 bases, and 3 bases lay outside the gene matches. This CDR3 is 15 amino acids long. CDR3 loop: CASSFPGQGEETQYF. The CDR3 DNA follows: TGTGCCAGCAGCTTCCCGGGACAGGGGGAAGAGACCCAGTACTTC.

This clone was seen more than once but under ten times. The V call is TRBV28, the J call TRBJ1-4; unclear D gene. Looked up from germline, CDR1 is MDHEN and CDR2 is SYDVKM. Trimming pared 9 bases from V and 0 bases from J, leaving 17 bases between. The CDR3 contains 16 residues. CDR3 sequence: CASRRLNLATNEKLFF. The CDR3 DNA reads as TGTGCCAGTAGGAGGCTAAACCTCGCAACTAATGAAAAACTGTTTTTT.

The rearrangement uses TRBV6-5 and TRBJ1-2; tentative D call: TRBD1 (5 bases). The germline V gene encodes CDR1 MNHEY and CDR2 SVGAGI. The CDR3 is made up of 13 amino acids. V gave up 2 bases and J gave up 8 bases, with 12 bases separating them. The CDR3 bases are TGTGCCAGCAGTTACACAGGTCCTGGCGGCTACACCTTC. Translation gives CASSYTGPGGYTF.

By share, this clone counts as medium-sized. The genes are TRBV9 and TRBJ1-2, with D unresolved. The CDR3 totals 15 residues. Trimming left V 4 bases short and J 3 bases short, with 16 bases between. Germline V gene sequence: CDR1 SGDLS, CDR2 YYNGEE. Here the CDR3 DNA reads TGTGCCAGCAGCCCTAGCGGTGGGGATTACTATGGCTACACCTTC. This encodes CASSPSGGDYYGYTF.

Only one count was recorded for this clone. The chain uses TRBV7-9 and TRBJ1-1; no firm D call. The CDR3 runs 14 residues. V lost 1 base and J 0 bases, leaving 6 bases between the germline ends. Germline CDR1 SEHNR, CDR2 FQNEAQ (reference sequence). The CDR3 loop reads CASSLDSVNTEAFF. The CDR3 nucleotides read TGTGCCAGCAGCTTAGACAGCGTGAACACTGAAGCTTTCTTT.

The count of this clone is one. The chain employs TRBV6-5 and TRBJ1-3; D uncertain. The CDR3 loop spans 16 amino acids. The V gene lost 0 bases and the J gene lost 4 bases, with 13 bases spanning the gap. From germline, CDR1 is MNHEY and CDR2 SVGAGI. The CDR3 loop reads CASSYSKWVSGNTIYF. In nucleotides, the CDR3 is TGTGCCAGCAGTTACTCGAAATGGGTTAGCGGAAACACCATATATTTT.

This clone is labeled medium-sized. The chain carries TRBV27 and TRBJ2-7, with D perhaps assigned TRBD1 or TRBD2 (5 bases each). There are 14 residues in the CDR3. V dropped 5 bases and J dropped 0 bases, with 11 bases sitting between them. Per the germline V gene, CDR1 is MNHEY and CDR2 is SMNVEV (reference sequence). The CDR3 spells CASSRDAGSYEQYF. In DNA, the CDR3 is TGTGCCAGCAGTCGGGACGCCGGCTCCTACGAGCAGTACTTC.

The chain couples TRBV6-5 to TRBJ1-2; 11 bases are shared with TRBD1. This CDR3 has 13 amino acids. CDR1 is MNHEY and CDR2 is SVGAGI in the germline V gene. The V segment lost 6 bases and the J segment 8 bases; nucleotides outside the gene matches: 5. The CDR3 spells CASRLDRGQGYTF. The CDR3 coding sequence is TGTGCCAGCAGGCTGGACAGGGGGCAAGGCTACACCTTC.

The sample holds one count of this clone. The chain is built from TRBV19 and TRBJ1-4; TRBD1 matches 9 bases. Germline CDR1 reads LNHDA; CDR2 reads SQIVND (reference sequence). The junction had 5 bases not matched to a gene; V was cut back by 9 bases and J by 6 bases. CDR3 length equals 13 residues. CDR3 bases: TGTGCCAGCCGGGGACAGGGATATGAAAAACTGTTTTTT. Its translation: CASRGQGYEKLFF. Filled out from reference TRBV19 and TRBJ1-4, the complete variable domain reads DGGITQSPKYLFRKEGQNVTLSCEQNLNHDAMYWYRQDPGQGLRLIYYSQIVNDFQKGDIAEGYSVSREKKESFPLTVTSAQKNPTAFYLCASRGQGYEKLFFGSGTQLSVL.